The next 20 T cell receptor beta chains were all read from a single sample in a study of technical replicates of blood from a handful of donors. Sequencing used immunoSEQ multiplex PCR; TCRdb keeps in-frame clones, though not all of them. The sample lists 90,000 to 100,000 clones; approximately 95% were seen once. The sequencing input was T cells isolated from PBMCs. The origin of the receptors is a human donor in good health.

The V call is TRBV14, the J call TRBJ1-1; TRBD1 aligns across 8 bases. V was pared by 4 bases and J by 7 bases, with 14 bases of the junction left unmatched. Germline-derived CDR1 and CDR2 are SGHDN and FVKESK. The CDR3 extends over 16 amino acids. CDR3 nucleotides: TGTGCCAGCAGCCTCTGGACAGGGCCACGAAGCCTTGAAGCTTTCTTT. Translation: CASSLWTGPRSLEAFF.

This chain connects TRBV28 to TRBJ1-1; maybe TRBD1 (5 bases). Germline CDR1 and CDR2: MDHEN and SYDVKM. This CDR3 is 15 amino acids long. Trimming stripped 6 bases from V and 1 base from J, with 15 bases between. CDR3 sequence reads: CASSSVLGQNTEAFF. CDR3 nucleotides: TGTGCCAGCAGCTCCGTATTGGGGCAGAACACTGAAGCTTTCTTT.

V gene TRBV4-3 combines with J gene TRBJ2-7; 11 bases are shared with TRBD1. The CDR3 spans 17 residues. The ends lost 0 bases at V and 4 bases at J; junction bases unmatched: 8. In germline, CDR1 is LGHNA, CDR2 YSLEER. The CDR3 DNA reads TGCGCCAGCAGCCAAGATAACCCCGGACAGGGGGCATACGAGCAGTACTTC. This gives the protein CASSQDNPGQGAYEQYF.

The DNA for the CDR3 is TGTGCCAGCAGCTTGGGTACTATCGGTCAGCCCCAGCATTTT. Amino acids: CASSLGTIGQPQHF. The gene calls are TRBV5-8 and TRBJ1-5; D is unresolved. CDR1 SGHTS and CDR2 YDEGEE come from the germline V gene. V lost 0 bases to trimming and J lost 6 bases, with 10 bases between them. The CDR3 runs 14 residues.

The chain couples TRBV5-1 to TRBJ2-1, with 7 bases lining up with TRBD2. This CDR3 spans 17 amino acids. J was trimmed by 0 bases and V by 1 base; bases with no gene match: 7. Germline CDR1 reads SGHRS; CDR2 reads YFSETQ. The CDR3 here is CASSLTLSGISYNEQFF. The CDR3 coding sequence is TGCGCCAGCAGCTTGACCTTAAGCGGGATCTCCTACAATGAGCAGTTCTTC.

This chain connects TRBV6-5 to TRBJ2-4; tentatively, D is TRBD2 (7 bases). Germline CDR1 is MNHEY and CDR2 is SVGAGI. The V and J ends lost 6 bases and 8 bases respectively, with 14 bases between them. The CDR3 spans 13 residues. CDR3 coding DNA: TGTGCCAGCAGCCCACAGGGACTATACATTCAGTACTTC. It translates to CASSPQGLYIQYF.

V usage is TRBV30 and J usage is TRBJ2-3; the match to TRBD2 covers 13 bases. The V and J ends lost 2 bases and 6 bases, in that order; junction bases with no gene match: 5. The length of the CDR3 is 15 residues. Germline CDR1 reads GTSNPN; CDR2 reads SVGIG (reference sequence). For the CDR3, the DNA is TGTGCCTGGAGTAGGACTAGCGGGAGTTTCGATACGCAGTATTTT. This encodes CAWSRTSGSFDTQYF.

The chain employs TRBV11-3 and TRBJ2-5, with D possibly TRBD2 on 6 matching bases. This CDR3 region has 14 residues. Deletions cut 4 bases from V and 0 bases from J, with 9 bases between. Germline V CDR1 and CDR2: SGHNT, YENEEA. The CDR3 sequence: CASSSGLYQETQYF. CDR3 coding DNA: TGTGCCAGCAGCTCTGGACTATACCAAGAGACCCAGTACTTC.

This clone occurred a few times. The V and J genes are TRBV21-1 and TRBJ2-7; TRBD1, as called in the table, went unchecked against the DNA. TRBV21-1 is noted as a pseudogene. The CDR3 sequence is 15 residues long. The CDR3, as DNA: TGTGCCAGCAGCAAAGGTACCAGGTCTTCCTACGAGCAGTACTTC. Its translation: CASSKGTRSSYEQYF.

This chain connects TRBV10-3 to TRBJ2-2; D gene uncertain. V was pared by 1 base and J by 1 base, with 4 bases between. Germline CDR1 and CDR2: ENHRY and SYGVKD. This CDR3 spans 14 amino acids. The CDR3 coding sequence is TGTGCCATCAGTGAGTTCCTGAACACCGGGGAGCTGTTTTTT. It is translated as CAISEFLNTGELFF.

V and J are TRBV5-4 and TRBJ1-1, with 8 bases fitting TRBD1. CDR3 size: 15 residues. From germline, CDR1 is SGHNT and CDR2 YYREEE (reference sequence). V shed 4 bases, J shed 3 bases, and the junction held 8 bases outside the gene matches. The CDR3 here is CASSKDRVSYTEAFF. CDR3 bases: TGTGCCAGCAGCAAGGACAGGGTTAGTTACACTGAAGCTTTCTTT.

This chain's CDR3 is CASSVGSYPGVQETQYF. The CDR3 nucleotides are TGTGCCAGCAGCGTAGGGTCGTACCCAGGGGTCCAAGAGACCCAGTACTTC. V and J are TRBV9 and TRBJ2-5; D is possibly TRBD1 (6 bases). Trimming took off 0 bases at V and 1 base at J, with 16 bases between the two ends. The CDR3 is 17 amino acids. Germline CDR1 reads SGDLS; CDR2 reads YYNGEE.

The rearrangement links TRBV15 to TRBJ1-4; D not resolved. V lost 0 bases and J 0 bases, leaving 8 bases between the germline ends. Germline CDR1 and CDR2: LNHNV and YYDKDF (reference sequence). The CDR3 is made up of 16 amino acids. CDR3 sequence: CATSRDPGATNEKLFF. The DNA for the CDR3 is TGTGCCACCAGCAGAGATCCCGGTGCAACTAATGAAAAACTGTTTTTT.

This chain links TRBV9 with TRBJ2-7; 9 bases fit TRBD1. This CDR3 has 14 amino acids. V was pared by 3 bases and J by 3 bases, with 4 bases of the junction left unmatched. The germline V gene has CDR1 SGDLS and CDR2 YYNGEE. CDR3 bases: TGTGCCAGCAGCGCCCGGGACAGGGTCTACGAGCAGTACTTC. Its protein product is CASSARDRVYEQYF. Together with reference TRBV9 and TRBJ2-7, the CDR3 gives the full variable domain: DSGVTQTPKHLITATGQRVTLRCSPRSGDLSVYWYQQSLDQGLQFLIQYYNGEERAKGNILERFSAQQFPDLHSELNLSSLELGDSALYFCASSARDRVYEQYFGPGTRLTVT.

The chain combines TRBV15 with TRBJ1-4; D call uncertain. Germline CDR1 reads LNHNV; CDR2 reads YYDKDF (reference sequence). V lost 0 bases, J lost 7 bases, and 6 bases lay in between. The CDR3 length is 13 residues. The CDR3 protein is CATSRERGEKLFF. DNA for the CDR3: TGTGCCACCAGCAGAGAGCGGGGTGAAAAACTGTTTTTT.

Here the CDR3 reads CASSEGDKAWEKLFF. Here the CDR3 DNA reads TGTGCCAGCAGCGAGGGGGATAAAGCGTGGGAAAAACTGTTTTTT. This chain uses TRBV9 with TRBJ1-4; D perhaps matches TRBD1 (6 bases). Trimming left V 3 bases short and J 8 bases short, with 17 bases between. This CDR3 contains 15 residues. Germline lookup yields CDR1 SGDLS and CDR2 YYNGEE.

The rearrangement uses TRBV19 and TRBJ2-2, with 7 nucleotides matching TRBD2. Looked up from germline, CDR1 is LNHDA and CDR2 is SQIVND (reference sequence). Unmatched junction bases numbered 12, after V lost 7 bases and J lost 7 bases. This CDR3 contains 15 residues. Here the CDR3 DNA reads TGTGCCAGTAAAAGAAGCGGGAAATGGAGCGGGGAGCTGTTTTTT. It translates to CASKRSGKWSGELFF.

This chain joins TRBV9 and TRBJ2-5; D gene ambiguous. The CDR3 consists of 11 residues. Germline V CDR1 and CDR2: SGDLS, YYNGEE. V lost 4 bases to trimming and J lost 4 bases, with 5 bases between them. CDR3 region: CASSSGETQYF. The CDR3 DNA reads as TGTGCCAGCAGCTCCGGAGAGACCCAGTACTTC. Based on the CDR3 plus reference TRBV9 and TRBJ2-5, the full variable domain is DSGVTQTPKHLITATGQRVTLRCSPRSGDLSVYWYQQSLDQGLQFLIQYYNGEERAKGNILERFSAQQFPDLHSELNLSSLELGDSALYFCASSSGETQYFGPGTRLLVL.

V and J are TRBV9 and TRBJ2-3; 15 positions agree with TRBD2. This CDR3 contains 20 residues. From germline, CDR1 is SGDLS and CDR2 YYNGEE. Trimming took 4 bases from V and 0 from J; bases not matched to a gene: 12. The CDR3 region has the DNA TGTGCCAGCAGCCCCTATATCCCGGGACTAGCGGGAGGAAGCACAGATACGCAGTATTTT. Residues: CASSPYIPGLAGGSTDTQYF.

This chain joins TRBV21-1 and TRBJ2-1; TRBD2 is the table's D call and was not checked against the DNA. TRBV21-1 is labeled a pseudogene. This CDR3 comprises 15 residues. This CDR3 reads CASAGRVGLNNEQFF. The DNA for the CDR3 is TGTGCCAGCGCCGGTCGGGTCGGTCTGAACAATGAGCAGTTCTTC.